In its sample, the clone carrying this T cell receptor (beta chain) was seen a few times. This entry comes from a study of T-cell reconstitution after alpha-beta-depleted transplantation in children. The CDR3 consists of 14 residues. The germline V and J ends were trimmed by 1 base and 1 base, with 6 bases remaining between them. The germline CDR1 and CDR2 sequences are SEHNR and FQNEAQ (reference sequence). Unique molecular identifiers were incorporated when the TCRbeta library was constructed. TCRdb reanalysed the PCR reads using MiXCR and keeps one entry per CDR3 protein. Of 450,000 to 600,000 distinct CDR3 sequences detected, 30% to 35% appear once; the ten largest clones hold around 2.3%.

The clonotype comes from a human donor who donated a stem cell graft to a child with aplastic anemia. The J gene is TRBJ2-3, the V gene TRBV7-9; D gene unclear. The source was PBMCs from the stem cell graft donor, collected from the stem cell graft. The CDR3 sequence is CASSLEGRTDTQYF. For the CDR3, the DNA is TGTGCCAGCAGCTTAGAAGGACGCACAGATACGCAGTATTTT.